The present T cell receptor beta chain was sequenced within a study of blood T cells in healthy people across ages. With a J-beta primer mix and a sample-barcoded 5' primer, a second PCR ran about 7 to 12 cycles. The template-switch adaptor, which had 12 random nucleotides, put a tag on each cDNA molecule. MiXCR was run by TCRdb on the 5' RACE reads, yielding one entry per CDR3 protein. Among about 1.5 million distinct CDR3 sequences, approximately 43% were seen once, and the ten largest hold approximately 4.1%. This TCR was sampled from a young woman in good health. The sequencing input was blood.

CDR3 in DNA: TGCGCCAGCAGCCAAGATAGGCTAGCGGGTGCACCCTCCTACAATGAGCAGTTCTTC. This gives the protein CASSQDRLAGAPSYNEQFF. The rearrangement links TRBV4-1 to TRBJ2-1; 8 positions agree with TRBD2. CDR3 length: 19 amino acids. The J segment lost 0 bases and the V segment lost 0 bases, leaving 10 bases of the junction unmatched. The germline CDR1 and CDR2 sequences are MGHRA and YSYEKL.